Many counts were recorded for the clone carrying this TCR beta chain. Its antigen is currently unknown. The source material, RNA transcripts, was used to amplify TCR beta CDR3 regions. HTBI primers drove first-round RT-PCR of the TCR CDR3. TCRdb recomputed calls from the multiplex PCR reads with MiXCR, one row per CDR3 protein. The data show 480,000 or so distinct CDR3 sequences, with about 15% seen just once and 15% to 20% held by the top ten. This entry comes from a study of T cells in Graves' hyperthyroidism and ophthalmopathy. General observations from the study: Onset of ophthalmopathy came a median around 6.2 months after the model predicted it. Expanded thyroid clonotypes (above 0.001) were mostly also found in blood.

Patients with uncontrolled infections, other autoimmune diseases, pregnancy or lactation were excluded. Diagnosis rested on symptoms, serum thyroxine and TRAb, thyroid ultrasound, and orbital computed tomography. J was trimmed by 3 bases and V by 6 bases; bases with no gene match: 11. Germline loops: CDR1 KGHDR, CDR2 SFDVKD. The CDR3 contains 17 residues. This TCR derives from a woman under 30 with Graves' hyperthyroidism. The sequenced material came from blood. The rearrangement links TRBV24-1 to TRBJ2-3, with 10 bases matching TRBD2. The CDR3 protein is CATSSWTSGGRTDTQYF. CDR3 coding DNA: TGTGCCACCAGTTCCTGGACTAGCGGAGGAAGGACAGATACGCAGTATTTT.